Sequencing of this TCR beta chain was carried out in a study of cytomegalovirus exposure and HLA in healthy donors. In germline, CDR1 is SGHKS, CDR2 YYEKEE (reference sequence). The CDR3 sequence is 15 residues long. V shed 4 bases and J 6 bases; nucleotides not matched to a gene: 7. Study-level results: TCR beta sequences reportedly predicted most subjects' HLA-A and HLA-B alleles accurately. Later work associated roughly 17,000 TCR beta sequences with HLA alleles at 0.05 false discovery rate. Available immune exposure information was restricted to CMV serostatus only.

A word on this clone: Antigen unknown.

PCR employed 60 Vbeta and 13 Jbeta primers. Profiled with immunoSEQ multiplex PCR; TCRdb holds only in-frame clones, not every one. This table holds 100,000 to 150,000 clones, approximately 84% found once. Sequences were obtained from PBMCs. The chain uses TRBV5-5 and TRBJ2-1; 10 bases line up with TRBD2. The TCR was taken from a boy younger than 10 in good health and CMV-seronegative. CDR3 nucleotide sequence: TGTGCCAGCAGCCCGGGGACTAGCGAAGGCAATGAGCAGTTCTTC. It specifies CASSPGTSEGNEQFF.